This T cell receptor (beta chain) appears in the sequencing data of a study of blood T cell repertoires in COVID-19. Study-wide background: Some COVID-19 samples were acute and others convalescent; all came from the United States, Italy and Spain.

This CDR3 has 14 amino acids. From germline, CDR1 is SGHTA and CDR2 FQGTGA. The V and J ends lost 0 bases and 5 bases, in that order; junction bases with no gene match: 3. Methods used by the authors: Estimation of nucleated cell counts relied on the amplification of reference gene primers. Data came from immunoSEQ multiplex PCR; TCRdb stores just in-frame clones and leaves some out. V, J and clone size were drawn from that table, and D and trimming were deduced from the DNA. This table has about 120,000 clones, roughly three quarters appearing once. The specimen was peripheral blood. The chain uses TRBV7-3 and TRBJ2-7; 8 bases fit TRBD2. This sequence was found in a human donor in a cohort sampled during active COVID-19. This chain's CDR3 is CASSLTGLGHEQYF. The DNA of the CDR3 is TGTGCCAGCAGCTTAACGGGACTAGGCCACGAGCAGTACTTC.